This TCR beta chain was captured by sequencing in a study of T cell changes during pregnancy in multiple sclerosis. The data were produced by immunoSEQ multiplex PCR, yet TCRdb's version contains in-frame clones alone and is incomplete. The table shows roughly 80,000 clones, with roughly 90% occurring only once. The CDR3 length is 11 residues. The germline V gene encodes CDR1 SGHRS and CDR2 YFSETQ. Trimming removed 6 bases at V and 6 bases at J, with 7 bases between. The chain recombines TRBV5-1 with TRBJ1-3; D remains unclear. The sample here was peripheral blood, taken before pregnancy. This clonotype originated in a female donor with multiple sclerosis, enrolled in a pregnancy study. CDR3 residues: CASKAENTIYF. In DNA form, the CDR3 reads TGCGCCAGCAAAGCCGAAAACACCATATATTTT.